The T cell receptor (beta chain) described here comes from a study of shared clonotypes between healthy human individuals. For this clone: Its target is unknown.

General study findings and limits: Clonotype sharing among donors likely depends on sequencing depth. Larger estimated richness was generally seen in naive subsets than in memory subsets.

The CDR3 consists of 12 residues. CDR1 is SEHNR and CDR2 is FQNEAQ in the germline V gene (reference sequence). Trimming cost V 4 bases and J 8 bases, with 11 bases left between them. The donors were all Caucasian adults (living in Nashville, Tennessee). Method: immunoSEQ multiplex PCR; TCRdb's copy keeps in-frame clones and lacks some. The sample includes over 2 million clones, around 93% of them seen just once. The chain recombines TRBV7-9 with TRBJ1-2; D is uncertain. Source material: naive CD4+ T cells from PBMCs. Subset given: CD45RA+ positively selected. The clonotype was recovered from a man aged 18 to 29 in good health. Some clones in this sample may be carry-over from other donors' samples. CDR3 nucleotide sequence: TGTGCCAGCAGCTCCGGCGGGCTGGGCTACACCTTC. It is translated as CASSSGGLGYTF.